This TCR beta chain was profiled in a study of T cells of healthy individuals. TCRdb fed the 5' RACE reads into MiXCR, producing one record per CDR3 protein. The sample holds about 57,000 distinct CDR3 sequences, around 15% seen once. This clonotype was seen more than once but under ten times. Per the germline V gene, CDR1 is SGHRS and CDR2 is YFSETQ. The J segment lost 5 bases and the V segment lost 7 bases, leaving 11 bases of the junction unmatched. The CDR3 covers 14 residues. This chain links TRBV5-1 with TRBJ2-7; 8 bases are shared with TRBD1. The TCR comes from a human donor in good health. The CDR3 bases are TGCGCCAGCTCGGTTGGCAGGGGGCTCGACGAGCAGTACTTC. Its protein product is CASSVGRGLDEQYF.